Below, 18 T cell receptor beta chains from the same sample are listed, as sequenced in a study of T cells after yellow fever vaccination. TCRdb re-called the 5' RACE reads with MiXCR, one entry per CDR3 protein. The sample lists 300,000 or so distinct CDR3 sequences; 10% to 15% were seen once. Sequences were derived from CD4+ T cells sorted from PBMCs, sampled 45 days after the yellow fever booster vaccination. These receptors were collected from a man aged 25 to 45 who received the YFV17D yellow fever vaccine.

The J gene is TRBJ1-1, the V gene TRBV4-2; no clear D. CDR1 and CDR2 (germline): LGHNA, YNFKEQ. CDR3 length: 15 residues. Trimming cost V 0 bases and J 3 bases, with 11 bases left between them. This CDR3 is CASSQEWQRDTEAFF. In DNA, the CDR3 is TGTGCCAGCAGCCAAGAATGGCAGAGAGACACTGAAGCTTTCTTT.

V usage is TRBV7-2 and J usage is TRBJ2-7; a weak D match, TRBD1 (6 bases). This CDR3 is built from 14 residues. Germline CDR1 SGHTA, CDR2 FQGNSA. The V end lost 4 bases, the J end lost 5 bases, and 15 bases lay between the germline ends. CDR3 sequence (DNA): TGTGCCAGCAGCTCAGCTTTACAGGGCCACGAGCAGTACTTC. Its protein product is CASSSALQGHEQYF.

The J gene is TRBJ2-5, the V gene TRBV7-8; D unresolved. Trimming removed 5 bases at V and 0 bases at J, with 10 bases between. Germline V gene data show CDR1 as SGHVS and CDR2 as FQNEAQ. This CDR3 comprises 14 residues. In DNA form, the CDR3 reads TGTGCCAGCAGCCGAAGGGCCGACCAAGAGACCCAGTACTTC. Translated, it gives CASSRRADQETQYF. The full variable domain, completed using reference TRBV7-8 and TRBJ2-5, is GAGVSQSPRYKVAKRGQDVALRCDPISGHVSLFWYQQALGQGPEFLTYFQNEAQLDKSGLPSDRFFAERPEGSVSTLKIQRTQQEDSAVYLCASSRRADQETQYFGPGTRLLVL.

This clonotype has a handful of counts. The rearrangement links TRBV7-2 to TRBJ2-1; weak D call: TRBD2 (6 bases). The CDR3 extends over 15 amino acids. V was trimmed by 1 base and J by 6 bases, leaving 13 bases between them. The germline V gene has CDR1 SGHTA and CDR2 FQGNSA. The CDR3 nucleotides read TGTGCCAGCAGCTTAGGTGCCGGGAGAGGCAATGAGCAGTTCTTC. As protein: CASSLGAGRGNEQFF.

A remark on this clonotype: A read error may explain this, as a much larger clone is one base away. V gene TRBV20-1 combines with J gene TRBJ2-7; D is unresolved. V was cut by 2 bases and J by 2 bases, with 13 bases left in between. This CDR3 is 14 amino acids long. The V gene's germline CDR1 is DFQATT and CDR2 SNEGSKA (reference sequence). The DNA for the CDR3 is TGCAGTGCTAGATCCCGACATGGAACCTACGAGCAGTACTTC. Protein sequence: CSARSRHGTYEQYF.

In nucleotides, the CDR3 is TGTGCCAGCAGCAAGGACTCCCCGAATGAGCAGTTCTTC. Translating gives CASSKDSPNEQFF. J is TRBJ2-1 and V is TRBV12-3 or TRBV12-4, with TRBD2 as a possible D gene (5 bases). V was trimmed by 6 bases and J by 7 bases, leaving 13 bases between them. The CDR3 totals 13 residues.

This clonotype was counted only a few times. J is TRBJ2-1 and V is TRBV5-1; tentative D call: TRBD2 (6 bases). Germline V CDR1 and CDR2: SGHRS, YFSETQ. Trimming left V 0 bases short and J 9 bases short, with 22 bases between. The CDR3 is 17 residues long. CDR3 in amino acids: CASSLDGGGWLVTEQFF. CDR3 coding DNA: TGCGCCAGCAGCTTGGACGGTGGGGGGTGGTTGGTGACTGAGCAGTTCTTC.

This clonotype was recorded a few times. The chain uses TRBV20-1 and TRBJ1-1, with no clear D. This CDR3 has 15 amino acids. Germline CDR1 reads DFQATT; CDR2 reads SNEGSKA (reference sequence). V was cut by 0 bases and J by 1 base, with 12 bases left in between. The CDR3 loop is CSARDQRRRNTEAFF. In DNA, the CDR3 is TGCAGTGCTAGAGATCAGCGCCGGAGGAACACTGAAGCTTTCTTT.

This chain joins TRBV7-2 and TRBJ1-3; D is undetermined. The CDR3 loop spans 16 amino acids. The V gene's germline CDR1 is SGHTA and CDR2 FQGNSA. The germline V and J ends were trimmed by 3 bases and 0 bases, with 12 bases remaining between them. This CDR3 reads CASSFERASSGNTIYF. As DNA, the CDR3 is TGTGCCAGCAGCTTTGAAAGGGCCTCCTCTGGAAACACCATATATTTT.

This clonotype came up a few times. The chain employs TRBV7-9 and TRBJ2-1; possibly TRBD2 for D (5 bases). Trimming took off 4 bases at V and 15 bases at J, with 16 bases between the two ends. CDR3 length equals 12 residues. Germline CDR1 reads SEHNR; CDR2 reads FQNEAQ (reference sequence). CDR3 sequence (DNA): TGTGCCAGCAGCTCGGGGAGTAAGCGAGGGTTCTTC. It yields the protein CASSSGSKRGFF.

This clonotype was detected a few times. This sequence joins TRBV7-2 and TRBJ2-1; 10 positions match TRBD2. Unmatched junction bases numbered 7, after V lost 1 base and J lost 10 bases. The CDR3 sequence is 15 residues long. CDR1 and CDR2 from the germline V gene are SGHTA and FQGNSA. The CDR3 DNA reads TGTGCCAGCAGCTTAGATAGCGGGGGGTACCAGGAGCAGTTCTTC. Amino acid sequence: CASSLDSGGYQEQFF.

The chain is built from TRBV24-1 and TRBJ2-1; D is perhaps TRBD1 or TRBD2 (5 bases each). The CDR3 has 13 residues. Germline loops: CDR1 KGHDR, CDR2 SFDVKD. Trimming took off 4 bases at V and 10 bases at J, with 13 bases between the two ends. The CDR3 bases are TGTGCCACCAGTGAGGCGAAAGAGGGGGAGCAGTTCTTC. Protein sequence: CATSEAKEGEQFF.

This clonotype appeared a few times. The V and J genes are TRBV14 and TRBJ2-6; D gene uncertain. CDR1 is SGHDN and CDR2 is FVKESK in the germline V gene. The germline V and J ends were trimmed by 0 bases and 2 bases, with 2 bases remaining between them. This CDR3 contains 14 residues. In nucleotides, the CDR3 is TGTGCCAGCAGCCAAGATACTGGGGCCAACGTCCTGACTTTC. It yields the protein CASSQDTGANVLTF.

This chain links TRBV24-1 with TRBJ2-7, with D possibly TRBD2 on 5 matching bases. The CDR3 is 14 residues long. Germline-derived CDR1 and CDR2 are KGHDR and SFDVKD. The V and J ends lost 8 bases and 0 bases respectively, with 13 bases between them. This CDR3 is CATKEGVSSYEQYF. The CDR3, as DNA: TGTGCCACCAAAGAGGGCGTTAGCTCCTACGAGCAGTACTTC.

The chain employs TRBV7-2 and TRBJ2-5; 9 bases line up with TRBD1. J lost 5 bases, V lost 0 bases, and 7 bases had no gene match. There are 16 residues in the CDR3. Germline V gene data show CDR1 as SGHTA and CDR2 as FQGNSA. CDR3 coding DNA: TGTGCCAGCAGCTTAGCGGGACAGGGAGTGAGGGAGACCCAGTACTTC. Translation: CASSLAGQGVRETQYF. Using reference TRBV7-2 and TRBJ2-5 for the parts outside the CDR3, the full variable domain is GAGVSQSPSNKVTEKGKDVELRCDPISGHTALYWYRQSLGQGLEFLIYFQGNSAPDKSGLPSDRFSAERTGGSVSTLTIQRTQQEDSAVYLCASSLAGQGVRETQYFGPGTRLLVL.

J is TRBJ2-7 and V is TRBV19, with D possibly being TRBD2 (5 bases). The germline CDR1 and CDR2 sequences are LNHDA and SQIVND (reference sequence). With 3 bases removed from V and 7 bases from J, the gap between germline ends came to 13 bases. This CDR3 has 13 residues. The CDR3 reads CASSIDGVLEQYF. DNA for the CDR3: TGTGCCAGTAGTATCGACGGGGTACTGGAGCAGTACTTC.

This clonotype was seen a few times. The chain employs TRBV7-9 and TRBJ2-5; D uncertain. This CDR3 has 14 residues. Germline CDR1 and CDR2: SEHNR and FQNEAQ (reference sequence). The V end was cut by 5 bases, the J end by 1 base, with 11 bases between. CDR3 in DNA: TGTGCCAGCAGCCGAGGTATCCGCCAAGAGACCCAGTACTTC. It encodes CASSRGIRQETQYF.

As DNA, the CDR3 is TGTGCCAGCAGCCAAAACAGGGGGCCAACGTCTTCTGGCTACACCTTC. Its protein product is CASSQNRGPTSSGYTF. The chain links TRBV7-2 to TRBJ1-2; 9 bases map to TRBD1. V lost 5 bases to trimming and J lost 7 bases; unmatched junction nucleotides: 14. From germline, CDR1 is SGHTA and CDR2 FQGNSA. The CDR3 has 16 amino acids. Full variable domain (rest looked up from reference TRBV7-2 and TRBJ1-2): GAGVSQSPSNKVTEKGKDVELRCDPISGHTALYWYRQSLGQGLEFLIYFQGNSAPDKSGLPSDRFSAERTGGSVSTLTIQRTQQEDSAVYLCASSQNRGPTSSGYTFGSGTRLTVV.